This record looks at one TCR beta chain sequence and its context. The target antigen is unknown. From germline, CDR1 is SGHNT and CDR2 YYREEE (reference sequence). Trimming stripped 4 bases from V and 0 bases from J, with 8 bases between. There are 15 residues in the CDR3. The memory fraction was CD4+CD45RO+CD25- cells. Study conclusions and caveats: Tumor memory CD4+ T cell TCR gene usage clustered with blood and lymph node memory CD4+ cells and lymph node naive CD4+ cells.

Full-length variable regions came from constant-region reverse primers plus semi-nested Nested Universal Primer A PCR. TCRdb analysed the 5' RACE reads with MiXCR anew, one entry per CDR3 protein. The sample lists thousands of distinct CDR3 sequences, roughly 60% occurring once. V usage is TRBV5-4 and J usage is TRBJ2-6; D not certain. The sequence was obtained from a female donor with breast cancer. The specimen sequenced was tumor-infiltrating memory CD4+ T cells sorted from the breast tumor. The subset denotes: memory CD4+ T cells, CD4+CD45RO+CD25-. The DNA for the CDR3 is TGTGCCAGCAGCCCTGGGGACTCTGGGGCCAACGTCCTGACTTTC. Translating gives CASSPGDSGANVLTF.